Following are 27 T cell receptor beta chains from one sample sequenced in a study of shared clonotypes between healthy human individuals (dated by TCRdb to about 2020). Receptors were amplified or captured by the immunoSEQ multiplex PCR assay. Not all clones reach the TCRdb copy of this immuneACCESS table, which keeps in-frame sequences only. Checked studies attribute under half of the gap to unresolved V genes and leave the rest unexplained. In this sample the table shows about 660,000 clones, approximately 74% of which occur a single time. Clones ranked in the top ten supply under 2% of the sample. Sequenced: memory CD4+ T cells sorted from blood. This specimen's cell subset or site label, per the study, means: CD45RA-negative fraction. The receptors were sampled from a woman aged 25 to 39 in good health.

The V gene is TRBV27, the J gene TRBJ2-7; 10 nucleotides align to TRBD2. The germline V gene has CDR1 MNHEY and CDR2 SMNVEV (reference sequence). Trimming cost V 2 bases and J 5 bases; bases outside gene matches: 3. The CDR3 contains 14 residues. CDR3 sequence: CASSLGSGRNEQYF. DNA for the CDR3: TGTGCCAGCAGTTTAGGTAGCGGGAGGAACGAGCAGTACTTC.

The chain is built from TRBV10-3 and TRBJ2-1, with 12 bases aligning to TRBD2. The V and J ends lost 10 bases and 10 bases, in that order; junction bases with no gene match: 14. There are 15 residues in the CDR3. Looked up from germline, CDR1 is ENHRY and CDR2 is SYGVKD. The DNA for the CDR3 is TGTGCCAGCCACCCTAGCGGGAGGGTTAAAGGCGAGCAGTTCTTC. It encodes CASHPSGRVKGEQFF.

This chain joins TRBV30 and TRBJ1-5; D not certain. Germline assignment: CDR1 GTSNPN and CDR2 SVGIG (reference sequence). The CDR3 totals 11 residues. Trimming took off 4 bases at V and 10 bases at J, with 11 bases between the two ends. CDR3 DNA: TGTGCCTGGAAGGTCCTTTTTCCCCAGCATTTT. The encoded protein is CAWKVLFPQHF. Full variable domain (missing parts from reference TRBV30 and TRBJ1-5): SQTIHQWPATLVQPVGSPLSLECTVEGTSNPNLYWYRQAAGRGLQLLFYSVGIGQISSEVPQNLSASRPQDRQFILSSKKLLLSDSGFYLCAWKVLFPQHFGDGTRLSIL.

The CDR3, as DNA: TGCAGCGCCGAAACTAGCGCGAGGCAGTTCTTC. Translated, it gives CSAETSARQFF. The chain carries TRBV29-1 and TRBJ2-1; 7 positions agree with TRBD2. Germline lookup yields CDR1 SQVTM and CDR2 ANQGSEA. Germline trimming cut 7 bases from V and 12 bases from J; bases unmatched to any gene: 9. The CDR3 runs to 11 residues.

This clone turned up a few times. The rearrangement uses TRBV23-1 and TRBJ2-7, with D unresolved. TRBV23-1 is labeled an ORF, and its function is uncertain. With 1 base removed from V and 0 bases from J, the gap between germline ends came to 10 bases. There are 15 residues in the CDR3. CDR3 nucleotide sequence: TGCGCCAGCAGTCAATGGGTCCGCAACTCCTACGAGCAGTACTTC. Its translation is CASSQWVRNSYEQYF.

The chain has TRBV7-2 and TRBJ2-4; 13 bases map to TRBD2. Per the germline V gene, CDR1 is SGHTA and CDR2 is FQGNSA. V trimming: 5 bases; J trimming: 15 bases; junction bases outside the gene matches: 10. There are 14 residues in the CDR3. The CDR3 coding sequence is TGTGCCAGCAGCCCCGGGACTAGCGGGATGGCCCGGTACTTC. Encoded protein: CASSPGTSGMARYF.

This clone has a single count. This specimen includes other DNA sequences encoding the same CDR3. The V gene is TRBV5-5, the J gene TRBJ2-3; the D is unclear. This CDR3 region has 12 residues. V was trimmed by 5 bases and J by 2 bases, leaving 6 bases between them. CDR1 is SGHKS and CDR2 is YYEKEE in the germline V gene (reference sequence). CDR3 coding DNA: TGTGCCAGCAGTCCATCCACAGATACGCAGTATTTT. Encoded protein: CASSPSTDTQYF. The variable domain in full, completed from reference TRBV5-5 and TRBJ2-3, reads DAGVTQSPTHLIKTRGQQVTLRCSPISGHKSVSWYQQVLGQGPQFIFQYYEKEERGRGNFPDRFSARQFPNYSSELNVNALLLGDSALYLCASSPSTDTQYFGPGTRLTVL.

The V call is TRBV5-4, the J call TRBJ1-2; D not certain. Germline V gives CDR1 SGHNT, CDR2 YYREEE (reference sequence). The CDR3 extends over 13 amino acids. V was cut by 4 bases and J by 8 bases, with 15 bases left in between. The CDR3: CASSPGGREGYTF. The CDR3 DNA reads as TGTGCCAGCAGCCCTGGAGGGCGAGAGGGCTACACCTTC.

The chain uses TRBV7-9 and TRBJ1-1; perhaps TRBD1 as D (6 bases). V was trimmed by 2 bases and J by 8 bases, leaving 12 bases between them. CDR3 size: 13 residues. Germline V gene lookup returns CDR1 SEHNR and CDR2 FQNEAQ (reference sequence). The CDR3 sequence is CASSLNSGTEAFF. The DNA for the CDR3 is TGTGCCAGCAGCTTAAATTCGGGGACAGAAGCTTTCTTT.

This clone occurred many times. The same CDR3 also results from other DNA sequences found in this sample. V and J are TRBV5-1 and TRBJ2-1, with TRBD2 matching over 9 bases. Germline V CDR1 and CDR2: SGHRS, YFSETQ. This CDR3 has 15 amino acids. With 1 base clipped from V and 3 bases from J, the junction kept 2 bases outside the gene matches. CDR3 sequence (DNA): TGCGCCAGCAGCTTGAGTAGCGGGGGCTACAATGAGCAGTTCTTC. Protein product: CASSLSSGGYNEQFF.

J is TRBJ2-5 and V is TRBV28; 10 positions agree with TRBD2. V shed 6 bases, J shed 12 bases, and the junction held 10 bases outside the gene matches. CDR3 length equals 13 residues. In germline, CDR1 is MDHEN, CDR2 SYDVKM. CDR3 in amino acids: CASRPPSGTSEYF. The CDR3 nucleotides are TGTGCCAGCAGGCCCCCCTCCGGGACTAGCGAGTACTTC.

This chain joins TRBV28 and TRBJ2-7, with D hard to call. The CDR3 contains 13 residues. Germline V lookup: CDR1 MDHEN, CDR2 SYDVKM. The V end lost 5 bases, the J end lost 5 bases, and 13 bases lay between the germline ends. Here the CDR3 reads CASSPPSLDEQYF. The DNA for the CDR3 is TGTGCCAGCAGTCCACCCTCCCTCGACGAGCAGTACTTC.

The gene calls are TRBV27 and TRBJ2-7; 13 positions agree with TRBD2. The V segment lost 6 bases and the J segment 1 base; nucleotides outside the gene matches: 9. The CDR3 runs 17 residues. Germline CDR1 reads MNHEY; CDR2 reads SMNVEV (reference sequence). The CDR3 DNA sequence: TGTGCCAGCAGGCGAGGACTAGCGGGAGATCGATCCTACGAGCAGTACTTC. Amino acid sequence: CASRRGLAGDRSYEQYF.

V and J are TRBV2 and TRBJ2-1, with TRBD1 as a possible D gene (6 bases). This CDR3 has 16 amino acids. Trimming took 1 base from V and 4 from J, leaving 14 bases between them. Germline V gene data show CDR1 as SNHLY and CDR2 as FYNNEI. For the CDR3, the DNA is TGTGCCAGCAGTGAAGGCGGACAGCTCCTATACAATGAGCAGTTCTTC. This gives the protein CASSEGGQLLYNEQFF.

CDR3 sequence (DNA): TGTGCCACCCAGGGGGACGGCTATGGCTACACCTTC. The encoded protein is CATQGDGYGYTF. This chain joins TRBV6-1 and TRBJ1-2, with 7 bases that match TRBD1. Unmatched junction bases numbered 6, after V lost 10 bases and J lost 4 bases. Germline lookup yields CDR1 MNHNS and CDR2 SASEGT. The CDR3 is 12 residues long.

The V call is TRBV19, the J call TRBJ1-1, with no clear D. The ends were cut back, 0 bases at V and 7 bases at J, with 12 bases in the middle. Germline V gene sequence: CDR1 LNHDA, CDR2 SQIVND (reference sequence). This CDR3 comprises 14 residues. CDR3 coding DNA: TGTGCCAGTAGTATAGATTTTCGAGATGGTGAAGCTTTCTTT. Translating it yields CASSIDFRDGEAFF.

There are a few counts of this clone. V gene TRBV4-1 combines with J gene TRBJ2-1; no firm D call. Trimming removed 1 base from V and 6 bases from J, with 16 bases in between. The CDR3 is 16 amino acids. Germline CDR1 and CDR2: MGHRA and YSYEKL. Here the CDR3 reads CASSQGQGRFANEQFF. DNA for the CDR3: TGCGCCAGCAGCCAAGGACAAGGACGATTCGCCAATGAGCAGTTCTTC.

As for this clone: Different DNA sequences within this sample yield the same CDR3. The J gene is TRBJ2-1, the V gene TRBV5-1, with no clear D. Germline V lookup: CDR1 SGHRS, CDR2 YFSETQ. V was pared by 4 bases and J by 3 bases, with 14 bases between. The CDR3 has 15 amino acids. CDR3 sequence: CASSADSLGYNEQFF. The CDR3 region has the DNA TGCGCCAGCAGCGCCGACTCTCTTGGCTACAATGAGCAGTTCTTC.

CDR3 loop: CASSDGFSGNTIYF. CDR3 nucleotides: TGTGCCAGCAGTGACGGATTCTCTGGAAACACCATATATTTT. The rearrangement links TRBV2 to TRBJ1-3; unclear D gene. The CDR3 totals 14 residues. With 3 bases removed from V and 0 bases from J, the gap between germline ends came to 6 bases. Germline loops: CDR1 SNHLY, CDR2 FYNNEI.

The V call is TRBV5-1, the J call TRBJ2-7, with 9 bases aligning to TRBD1. V lost 2 bases, J lost 5 bases, and 14 bases stayed unmatched. Per germline, CDR1 SGHRS and CDR2 YFSETQ. The CDR3 covers 17 residues. The CDR3 region has the DNA TGCGCCAGCAGCTTAATCGGGGACAGGGATAGTTACCACGAGCAGTACTTC. Translation gives CASSLIGDRDSYHEQYF.

Remarks on this clone: Other nucleotide sequences in the sample specify the same CDR3. The rearrangement uses TRBV28 and TRBJ1-2; no clear D. V lost 3 bases and J 3 bases, leaving 5 bases between the germline ends. CDR1 is MDHEN, CDR2 SYDVKM, per germline. The CDR3 covers 12 residues. The CDR3 DNA reads TGTGCCAGCAGTTTGGGAGACTATGGCTACACCTTC. As protein: CASSLGDYGYTF.

This sequence joins TRBV18 and TRBJ2-7; perhaps D is TRBD1 or TRBD2 (5 bases each). The germline V and J ends were trimmed by 4 bases and 2 bases, with 9 bases remaining between them. The germline gives CDR1 KGHSH, CDR2 LQKENI. The CDR3 runs 13 residues. The CDR3 nucleotides read TGTGCCAGCTCACGGGACCGCGCCTACGAGCAGTACTTC. The encoded protein is CASSRDRAYEQYF.

This rearrangement joins TRBV7-8 to TRBJ1-1; the D is unclear. Germline assignment: CDR1 SGHVS and CDR2 FQNEAQ. The CDR3 is 16 residues long. V lost 9 bases and J lost 1, with 21 bases in between. The CDR3 DNA sequence: TGTGCCAGTGAACCCTGGACCGAAGGACCGAACACTGAAGCTTTCTTT. Translating it yields CASEPWTEGPNTEAFF.

The chain employs TRBV4-2 and TRBJ2-3; 7 nucleotides agree with TRBD1. Germline-derived CDR1 and CDR2 are LGHNA and YNFKEQ. The J segment lost 0 bases and the V segment lost 1 base, leaving 7 bases of the junction unmatched. This CDR3 contains 17 residues. For the CDR3, the DNA is TGTGCCAGCAGCCAAGGCAGGGGGAGAGCCAGCACAGATACGCAGTATTTT. This gives the protein CASSQGRGRASTDTQYF.

J is TRBJ1-5 and V is TRBV7-9, with 8 bases aligning to TRBD1. The trim removed 5 bases at V and 6 bases at J, leaving 3 bases unmatched. Germline assignment: CDR1 SEHNR and CDR2 FQNEAQ (reference sequence). CDR3 length: 13 amino acids. This CDR3 reads CASSPQGVQPQHF. CDR3 nucleotide sequence: TGTGCCAGCAGCCCACAGGGGGTTCAGCCCCAGCATTTT.

In nucleotides, the CDR3 is TGTGCCTGGGGAGGACAGTCCTACGAGCAGTACTTC. As protein: CAWGGQSYEQYF. The chain uses TRBV30 and TRBJ2-5, with D possibly being TRBD1 (6 bases). Near its end, the DNA agrees better with TRBJ2-7, so the J call may be wrong. Germline V gene sequence: CDR1 GTSNPN, CDR2 SVGIG (reference sequence). The CDR3 covers 12 residues.

This chain joins TRBV4-1 and TRBJ2-1; tentatively, D is TRBD2 (6 bases). Per the germline V gene, CDR1 is MGHRA and CDR2 is YSYEKL. The CDR3 is 15 residues long. Trimming shortened V by 3 bases and J by 0 bases, and 9 bases separated the two germline ends. The CDR3 sequence is CASSQSSVSYNEQFF. CDR3 in DNA: TGCGCCAGCAGCCAGTCTAGCGTCTCCTACAATGAGCAGTTCTTC.